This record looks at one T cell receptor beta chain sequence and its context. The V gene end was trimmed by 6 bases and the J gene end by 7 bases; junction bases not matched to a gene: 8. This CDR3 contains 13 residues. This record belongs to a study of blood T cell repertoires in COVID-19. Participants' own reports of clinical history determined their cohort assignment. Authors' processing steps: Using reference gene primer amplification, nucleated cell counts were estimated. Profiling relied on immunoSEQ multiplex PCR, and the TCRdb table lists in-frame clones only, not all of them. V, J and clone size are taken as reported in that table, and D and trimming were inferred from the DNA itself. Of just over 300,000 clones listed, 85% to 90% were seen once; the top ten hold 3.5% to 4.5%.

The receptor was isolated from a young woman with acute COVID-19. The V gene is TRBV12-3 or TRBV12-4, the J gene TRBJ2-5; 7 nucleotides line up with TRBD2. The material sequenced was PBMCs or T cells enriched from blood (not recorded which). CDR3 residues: CASRRLAAVTQYF. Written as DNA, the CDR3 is TGTGCCAGCAGAAGGCTAGCGGCCGTGACCCAGTACTTC.